A selection of T cell receptor beta chains follows, all from one sample in a study of blood T cell repertoires in COVID-19. Libraries were prepared by immunoSEQ multiplex PCR; TCRdb keeps only in-frame clonotypes and omits some of them. This table holds approximately 180,000 clones, 75% to 85% found once. Source material: PBMCs or T cells enriched from blood (not recorded which). These TCRs come from a man in his fifties who had recovered from COVID-19. CDR3s include the opening cysteine and the closing phenylalanine or tryptophan. The D gene is left open where the match is weak. Some rows mark clone size as missing; the rest say once, few, many or name a class of expanded clone.

D	V	J	size	length	DNA	CDR3
-	TRBV12-5	TRBJ2-2	-	15	TGTGCTAGTGGTTTGGTAATCAGGGGCACCGGGGAGCTGTTTTTT	CASGLVIRGTGELFF
-	TRBV30	TRBJ1-1	-	11	TGTGCCTGGAGTGTGGAGGGGGAAGCTTTCTTT	CAWSVEGEAFF
-	TRBV7-9	TRBJ1-1	-	13	TGTGCCAGCAGCTACAGGGTCAACACTGAAGCTTTCTTT	CASSYRVNTEAFF
TRBD2	TRBV10-2	TRBJ2-1	-	17	TGCGCCAGCAGACTAGCGGGGGGCCGTAGCTCCTACAATGAGCAGTTCTTC	CASRLAGGRSSYNEQFF
-	TRBV27	TRBJ1-1	few	13	TGTGCCAGCAGTTCCCCCCGGGGCACTGAAGCTTTCTTT	CASSSPRGTEAFF
-	TRBV2	TRBJ1-2	-	13	TGTGCCAGCAGGTCGGGGGGGTTTGATGGCTACACCTTC	CASRSGGFDGYTF
-	TRBV30	TRBJ1-6	once	15	TGTGCCTGGAGTAGCGACCGCCCCTATAATTCACCCCTCCACTTT	CAWSSDRPYNSPLHF
TRBD1	TRBV13	TRBJ1-1	-	14	TGTGCCAGCAGCGAACAGGGGGCGGGCACTGAAGCTTTCTTT	CASSEQGAGTEAFF
-	TRBV28	TRBJ1-5	-	16	TGTGCCAGCAGTTCCCCCAGGAGGGTTAGCAATCAGCCCCAGCATTTT	CASSSPRRVSNQPQHF
-	TRBV30	TRBJ1-6	-	17	TGTGCCTGCCTCCCTGTTGGTACTAGCTCCTATAATTCACCCCTCCACTTT	CACLPVGTSSYNSPLHF
-	TRBV5-1	TRBJ2-1	-	13	TGCGCCAGCAGCTCGGGTTTATACAATGAGCAGTTCTTC	CASSSGLYNEQFF
-	TRBV7-6	TRBJ1-1	few	15	TGTGCCAGCAGCCCACCGGGACTCTTGAACACTGAAGCTTTCTTT	CASSPPGLLNTEAFF
TRBD1	TRBV5-1	TRBJ1-2	-	13	TGCGCCAGCAGCGCATCACAGGGGAGAGGCTACACCTTC	CASSASQGRGYTF
-	TRBV3-1/TRBV3-2	TRBJ1-1	-	13	TGTGCCAGCAGCCACATCTCGGACACTGAAGCTTTCTTT	CASSHISDTEAFF
TRBD1	TRBV18	TRBJ2-6	-	19	TGTGCCAGCTCGAGCGCCGGGACAGGGGTTCCTTCTGGGGCCAACGTCCTGACTTTC	CASSSAGTGVPSGANVLTF
-	TRBV12-3/TRBV12-4	TRBJ1-6	-	13	TGTGCCAGCAGTCCGAGGGCAAATTCACCCCTCCACTTT	CASSPRANSPLHF
-	TRBV18	TRBJ2-7	few	15	TGTGCCAGCAAGGCCCGGTCGGGGGTCGAGAACGAGCAGTACTTC	CASKARSGVENEQYF
-	TRBV12-5	TRBJ2-1	-	15	TGTGCTAGTGGTCCAAGGGGCAGGGCCTACAATGAGCAGTTCTTC	CASGPRGRAYNEQFF
TRBD2	TRBV2	TRBJ2-3	-	15	TGTGCCAGCAGCCCCACTAGCGGGGTTAGAGATACGCAGTATTTT	CASSPTSGVRDTQYF
-	TRBV4-1	TRBJ1-1	few	18	TGCGCCAGCAGCCAAGATCCCCCGTCGGGGATCGCGACCACTGAAGCTTTCTTT	CASSQDPPSGIATTEAFF
-	TRBV18	TRBJ1-3	-	17	TGTGCCAGCTCACCACGTGACAGGAGGTCGTCTGGAAACACCATATATTTT	CASSPRDRRSSGNTIYF
-	TRBV11-3	TRBJ1-1	-	17	TGTGCCAGCAGCTTAGATACCCCCCTACGGTGGAACACTGAAGCTTTCTTT	CASSLDTPLRWNTEAFF
-	TRBV24-1	TRBJ2-3	-	16	TGTGCCACCAGTGATTCACACAGTCCCGGCACAGATACGCAGTATTTT	CATSDSHSPGTDTQYF
TRBD2	TRBV9	TRBJ2-7	-	13	TGTGCCAGCAGCCCACGGGGGGACTACGAGCAGTACTTC	CASSPRGDYEQYF
-	TRBV27	TRBJ1-6	-	15	TGTGCCAGCAGGACCCTCGGACAGAATAATTCACCCCTCCACTTT	CASRTLGQNNSPLHF
-	TRBV10-3	TRBJ2-5	-	12	TGTGCCATCAAGGGGGGGGAGGAGACCCAGTACTTC	CAIKGGEETQYF
-	TRBV18	TRBJ1-1	few	15	TGTGCCAGCTCACCATGGCAGACAGTGAACACTGAAGCTTTCTTT	CASSPWQTVNTEAFF
-	TRBV30	TRBJ2-5	-	13	TGTGCCTGGAGTGTAGGAGCTAAAGAGACCCAGTACTTC	CAWSVGAKETQYF
TRBD1	TRBV3-1/TRBV3-2	TRBJ2-2	-	15	TGTGCCAGCAGACAGGGACAGTCGAACACCGGGGAGCTGTTTTTT	CASRQGQSNTGELFF
TRBD2	TRBV30	TRBJ2-4	-	17	TGTGCCTGGAGTTACTCCGGACTAGCAGACTTCAAAAACATTCAGTACTTC	CAWSYSGLADFKNIQYF
TRBD1	TRBV6-5	TRBJ1-5	few	15	TGTGCCAGCAGTTTAACAGGGGCCAGGGATCAGCCCCAGCATTTT	CASSLTGARDQPQHF
-	TRBV14	TRBJ2-1	-	15	TGTGCCAGCAGCCAGCCCCAGGGGGGCTACAATGAGCAGTTCTTC	CASSQPQGGYNEQFF
-	TRBV6-6	TRBJ1-3	-	15	TGTGCCAGCAGTTACGGACAGACCTCTGGAAACACCATATATTTT	CASSYGQTSGNTIYF
-	TRBV30	TRBJ2-3	-	12	TGTGCCTGGAGTGTACTAACCAATACGCAGTATTTT	CAWSVLTNTQYF
-	TRBV5-1	TRBJ1-2	-	14	TGCGCCAGCAGCTTGGATCCAGGGGCCTATGGCTACACCTTC	CASSLDPGAYGYTF
TRBD1	TRBV7-9	TRBJ1-3	-	18	TGTGCCAGCAGCTTAGCTCCGGGACAGGGGTCCTCTGGAAACACCATATATTTT	CASSLAPGQGSSGNTIYF
-	TRBV27	TRBJ1-5	-	16	TGTGCCAGCAGTTTCGGCGGGGGAGCTAGCAATCAGCCCCAGCATTTT	CASSFGGGASNQPQHF